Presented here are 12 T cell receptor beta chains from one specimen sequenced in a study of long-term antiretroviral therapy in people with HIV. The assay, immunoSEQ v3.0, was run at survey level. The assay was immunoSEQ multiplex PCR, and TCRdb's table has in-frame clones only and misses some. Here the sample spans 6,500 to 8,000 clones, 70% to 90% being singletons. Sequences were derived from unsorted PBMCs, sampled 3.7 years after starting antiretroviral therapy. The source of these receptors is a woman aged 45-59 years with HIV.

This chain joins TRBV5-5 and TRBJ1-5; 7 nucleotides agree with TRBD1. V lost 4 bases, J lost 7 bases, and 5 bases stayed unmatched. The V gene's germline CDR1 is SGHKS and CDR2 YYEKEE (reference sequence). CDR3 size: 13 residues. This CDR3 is CASSQGQRQPQHF. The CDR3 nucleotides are TGTGCCAGCAGCCAGGGACAGCGCCAGCCCCAGCATTTT.

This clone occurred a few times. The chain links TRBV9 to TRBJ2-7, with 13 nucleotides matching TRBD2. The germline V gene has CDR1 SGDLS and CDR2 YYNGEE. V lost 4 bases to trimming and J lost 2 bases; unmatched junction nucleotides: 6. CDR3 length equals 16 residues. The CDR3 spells CASSTGTSGTAYEQYF. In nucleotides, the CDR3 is TGTGCCAGCAGCACAGGGACTAGCGGGACCGCCTACGAGCAGTACTTC.

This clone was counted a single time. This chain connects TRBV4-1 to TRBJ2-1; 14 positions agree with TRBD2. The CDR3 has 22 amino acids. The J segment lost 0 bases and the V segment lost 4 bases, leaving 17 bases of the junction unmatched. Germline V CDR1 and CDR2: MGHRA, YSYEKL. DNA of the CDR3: TGCGCCAGCAGCCGAGGACCCGCCGGGACTAGCGGGAGTGGGAGCTCCTACAATGAGCAGTTCTTC. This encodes CASSRGPAGTSGSGSSYNEQFF.

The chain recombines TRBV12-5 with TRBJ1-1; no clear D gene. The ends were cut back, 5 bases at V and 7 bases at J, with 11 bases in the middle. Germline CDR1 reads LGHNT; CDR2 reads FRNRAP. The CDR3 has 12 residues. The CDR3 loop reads CASGRYSGEAFF. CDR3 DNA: TGTGCTAGTGGTCGGTACTCGGGTGAAGCTTTCTTT.

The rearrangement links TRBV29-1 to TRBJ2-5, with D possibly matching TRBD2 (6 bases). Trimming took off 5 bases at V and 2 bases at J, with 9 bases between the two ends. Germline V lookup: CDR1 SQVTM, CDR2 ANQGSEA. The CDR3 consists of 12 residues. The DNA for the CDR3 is TGCAGCGTTCGGGGGACGCAAGAGACCCAGTACTTC. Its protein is CSVRGTQETQYF.

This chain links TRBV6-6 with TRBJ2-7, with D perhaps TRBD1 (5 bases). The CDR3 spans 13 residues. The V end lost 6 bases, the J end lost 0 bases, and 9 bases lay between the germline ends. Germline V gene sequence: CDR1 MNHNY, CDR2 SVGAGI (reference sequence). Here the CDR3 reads CASSQTVSYEQYF. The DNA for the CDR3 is TGTGCCAGCAGCCAGACAGTCTCCTACGAGCAGTACTTC.

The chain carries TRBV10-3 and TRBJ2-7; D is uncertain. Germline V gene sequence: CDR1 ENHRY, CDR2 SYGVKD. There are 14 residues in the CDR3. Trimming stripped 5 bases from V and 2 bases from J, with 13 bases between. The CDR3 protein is CAISLRVLPYEQYF. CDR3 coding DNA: TGTGCCATCAGTCTAAGGGTCCTCCCCTACGAGCAGTACTTC.

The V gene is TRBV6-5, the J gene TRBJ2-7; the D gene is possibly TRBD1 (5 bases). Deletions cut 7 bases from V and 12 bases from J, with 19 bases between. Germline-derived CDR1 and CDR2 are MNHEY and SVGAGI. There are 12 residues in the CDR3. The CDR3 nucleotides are TGTGCCAGCACCCAAGTCCCAGGGAATACGTACTTC. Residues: CASTQVPGNTYF.

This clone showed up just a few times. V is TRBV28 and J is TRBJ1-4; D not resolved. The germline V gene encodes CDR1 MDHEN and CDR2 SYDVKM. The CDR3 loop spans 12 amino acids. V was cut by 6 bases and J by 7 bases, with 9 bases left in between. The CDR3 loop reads CASRAGGEKLFF. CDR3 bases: TGTGCCAGCAGGGCTGGAGGTGAAAAACTGTTTTTT.

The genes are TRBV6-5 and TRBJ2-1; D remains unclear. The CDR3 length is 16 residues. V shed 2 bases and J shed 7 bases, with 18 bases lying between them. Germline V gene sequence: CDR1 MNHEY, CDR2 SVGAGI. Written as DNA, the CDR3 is TGTGCCAGCAGTTACCACTTAAACCCTGTGGAGAATGAGCAGTTCTTC. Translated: CASSYHLNPVENEQFF.

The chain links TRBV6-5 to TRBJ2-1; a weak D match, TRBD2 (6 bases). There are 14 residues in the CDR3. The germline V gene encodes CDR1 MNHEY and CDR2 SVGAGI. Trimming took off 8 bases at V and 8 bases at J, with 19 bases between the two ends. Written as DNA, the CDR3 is TGTGCCAGCTCGATTTCTTACCGGGAGTATGAGCAGTTCTTC. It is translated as CASSISYREYEQFF.

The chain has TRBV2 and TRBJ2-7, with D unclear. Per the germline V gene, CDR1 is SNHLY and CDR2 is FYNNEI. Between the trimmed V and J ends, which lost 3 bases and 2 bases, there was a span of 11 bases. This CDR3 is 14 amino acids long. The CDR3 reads CASSEIAAPYEQYF. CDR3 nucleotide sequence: TGTGCCAGCAGTGAGATCGCGGCACCCTACGAGCAGTACTTC.